This entry lists 17 T cell receptor beta chains sequenced from one sample in a study of tumor-infiltrating lymphocytes in localized non-small cell lung cancer. Profiling relied on immunoSEQ multiplex PCR, and the TCRdb table lists in-frame clones only, not all of them. This table has around 15,000 clones, around 81% appearing once. Sequencing was performed on uninvolved lung tissue not adjacent to the tumor. These TCRs come from a human donor with non-small cell lung cancer.

This chain joins TRBV5-4 and TRBJ2-7, with 10 bases aligning to TRBD2. V shed 7 bases and J 4 bases; nucleotides not matched to a gene: 8. Germline V gene sequence: CDR1 SGHNT, CDR2 YYREEE (reference sequence). CDR3 length: 14 amino acids. The CDR3 sequence is CASAPGLASYEQYF. The DNA of the CDR3 is TGTGCCAGCGCACCGGGACTAGCGAGTTACGAGCAGTACTTC.

This clone has a single count. This rearrangement joins TRBV7-2 to TRBJ2-1; 7 bases fit TRBD2. The CDR3 length is 15 residues. After removal of 1 base from V and 3 bases from J, the junction contained 3 bases not matched to a gene. Germline CDR1 and CDR2: SGHTA and FQGNSA. The CDR3 nucleotides are TGTGCCAGCAGCTTAGGGGGCGGGAGCTACAATGAGCAGTTCTTC. Translated: CASSLGGGSYNEQFF.

The chain carries TRBV10-2 and TRBJ2-1, with no clear D. Germline V gene data show CDR1 as WSHSY and CDR2 as SAAADI. Deletions cut 5 bases from V and 8 bases from J, with 10 bases between. The CDR3 is made up of 12 amino acids. The DNA of the CDR3 is TGCGCCAGCAGTACGCGAAACTATGAGCAGTTCTTC. The encoded protein is CASSTRNYEQFF.

The chain combines TRBV5-4 with TRBJ2-2; TRBD2 might be the D (6 bases). The CDR3 sequence is 17 residues long. Between the trimmed V and J ends, which lost 7 bases and 1 base, there was a span of 20 bases. From germline, CDR1 is SGHNT and CDR2 YYREEE (reference sequence). The chain's CDR3 is CASRTSVEGQNTGELFF. The CDR3 DNA reads TGTGCCAGCCGAACCTCGGTGGAGGGGCAGAACACCGGGGAGCTGTTTTTT.

This clone showed up just a few times. V usage is TRBV20-1 and J usage is TRBJ2-7, with no clear D. Germline lookup yields CDR1 DFQATT and CDR2 SNEGSKA (reference sequence). This CDR3 comprises 11 residues. Trimming stripped 6 bases from V and 5 bases from J, with 11 bases between. CDR3 protein: CSALRGDEQYF. The CDR3 nucleotides read TGCAGTGCCTTGCGAGGAGACGAGCAGTACTTC.

The V and J genes are TRBV6-1 and TRBJ2-1; TRBD2 aligns across 8 bases. The CDR3 extends over 15 amino acids. Germline lookup yields CDR1 MNHNS and CDR2 SASEGT. The V and J ends lost 2 bases and 4 bases, in that order; junction bases with no gene match: 4. In DNA form, the CDR3 reads TGTGCCAGCAGTGAATTTAGCGGGACATACAATGAGCAGTTCTTC. It specifies CASSEFSGTYNEQFF.

The gene calls are TRBV2 and TRBJ2-5, with D tentatively TRBD2 (6 bases). CDR1 and CDR2 (germline): SNHLY, FYNNEI. The V end lost 6 bases, the J end lost 0 bases, and 20 bases lay between the germline ends. This CDR3 has 17 residues. CDR3 protein: CASRSLGTGANQETQYF. CDR3 DNA sequence: TGTGCCAGCAGATCCCTGGGTACGGGAGCGAACCAAGAGACCCAGTACTTC.

This chain uses TRBV27 with TRBJ2-1, with 8 bases matching TRBD1. Germline V gene lookup returns CDR1 MNHEY and CDR2 SMNVEV (reference sequence). V shed 1 base, J shed 4 bases, and the junction held 9 bases outside the gene matches. CDR3 length: 17 amino acids. The CDR3 loop reads CASSLWVGDRPYNEQFF. DNA for the CDR3: TGTGCCAGCAGTTTATGGGTCGGGGACAGGCCATACAATGAGCAGTTCTTC.

V gene TRBV11-3 combines with J gene TRBJ2-1, with 11 nucleotides matching TRBD2. This CDR3 spans 15 amino acids. J gave up 6 bases and V 4 bases, and 5 bases lay outside the gene matches. CDR1 is SGHNT, CDR2 YENEEA, per germline. The chain's CDR3 is CASSSGTSGPNEQFF. The CDR3 DNA reads as TGTGCCAGCAGCTCCGGGACTAGCGGTCCCAATGAGCAGTTCTTC.

This rearrangement joins TRBV5-1 to TRBJ1-1, with TRBD1 identical over 7 bases. This CDR3 contains 16 residues. From germline, CDR1 is SGHRS and CDR2 YFSETQ. V was pared by 0 bases and J by 1 base, with 6 bases of the junction left unmatched. The DNA for the CDR3 is TGCGCCAGCAGCTTGGGGCAGGGGGTGGGGAACACTGAAGCTTTCTTT. Its protein product is CASSLGQGVGNTEAFF. Full variable domain (remainder filled in from reference TRBV5-1 and TRBJ1-1): KAGVTQTPRYLIKTRGQQVTLSCSPISGHRSVSWYQQTPGQGLQFLFEYFSETQRNKGNFPGRFSGRQFSNSRSEMNVSTLELGDSALYLCASSLGQGVGNTEAFFGQGTRLTVV.

V gene TRBV7-9 combines with J gene TRBJ2-2, with D perhaps matching TRBD1 or TRBD2 (7 bases each). The germline gives CDR1 SEHNR, CDR2 FQNEAQ (reference sequence). The V end lost 5 bases, the J end lost 6 bases, and 10 bases lay between the germline ends. This CDR3 has 13 residues. The CDR3 DNA reads TGTGCCAGCAGCCCAGGGGGGGCCGGGGAGCTGTTTTTT. This encodes CASSPGGAGELFF.

The chain employs TRBV20-1 and TRBJ2-5; D is unresolved. V dropped 3 bases and J dropped 4 bases, with 6 bases sitting between them. This CDR3 comprises 11 residues. Germline lookup yields CDR1 DFQATT and CDR2 SNEGSKA (reference sequence). DNA for the CDR3: TGCAGTGCTAGCGATCGAGAGACCCAGTACTTC. Residues: CSASDRETQYF.

The chain employs TRBV28 and TRBJ1-2; 9 bases fit TRBD1. CDR1 is MDHEN, CDR2 SYDVKM, per germline. J gave up 8 bases and V 5 bases, and 18 bases lay outside the gene matches. This CDR3 comprises 17 residues. CDR3 coding DNA: TGTGCCAGCAGTGCTAGCCTCTCACAGGGACAGGGAATGGGCTACACCTTC. It codes for CASSASLSQGQGMGYTF.

The chain couples TRBV7-3 to TRBJ1-1; D remains ambiguous. The ends were cut back, 6 bases at V and 11 bases at J, with 19 bases in the middle. This CDR3 has 13 residues. CDR1 is SGHTA, CDR2 FQGTGA, per germline. The CDR3 loop reads CASRFSGSGVAFF. The CDR3 DNA reads as TGTGCCAGCAGGTTTTCGGGCTCTGGCGTGGCTTTCTTT.

The DNA for the CDR3 is TGTGCCAGCAGCTTAACCTACGAGCAGTACTTC. Its protein product is CASSLTYEQYF. This chain links TRBV7-9 with TRBJ2-7, with D unresolved. V was clipped by 2 bases and J by 2 bases, with 1 base between them. The CDR3 spans 11 residues. The germline V gene encodes CDR1 SEHNR and CDR2 FQNEAQ (reference sequence).

This chain uses TRBV5-1 with TRBJ2-2; 8 bases are shared with TRBD1. CDR1 is SGHRS, CDR2 YFSETQ, per germline. Trimming cost V 4 bases and J 6 bases; bases outside gene matches: 8. This CDR3 is 15 amino acids long. This chain's CDR3 is CASSPRQGASGELFF. The CDR3 DNA reads as TGCGCCAGCAGCCCGAGGCAGGGGGCGTCCGGGGAGCTGTTTTTT. Combining the CDR3 with reference TRBV5-1 and TRBJ2-2 gives the whole variable domain KAGVTQTPRYLIKTRGQQVTLSCSPISGHRSVSWYQQTPGQGLQFLFEYFSETQRNKGNFPGRFSGRQFSNSRSEMNVSTLELGDSALYLCASSPRQGASGELFFGEGSRLTVL.

V is TRBV11-2 and J is TRBJ2-7; D is unresolved. The ends were cut back, 0 bases at V and 1 base at J, with 4 bases in the middle. Germline V gives CDR1 SGHAT, CDR2 FQNNGV. The CDR3 totals 13 residues. CDR3 in amino acids: CASSLERSYEQYF. The CDR3 DNA reads as TGTGCCAGCAGCTTAGAGCGGTCCTACGAGCAGTACTTC. The whole variable domain, remainder taken from reference TRBV11-2 and TRBJ2-7, is EAGVAQSPRYKIIEKRQSVAFWCNPISGHATLYWYQQILGQGPKLLIQFQNNGVVDDSQLPKDRFSAERLKGVDSTLKIQPAKLEDSAVYLCASSLERSYEQYFGPGTRLTVT.